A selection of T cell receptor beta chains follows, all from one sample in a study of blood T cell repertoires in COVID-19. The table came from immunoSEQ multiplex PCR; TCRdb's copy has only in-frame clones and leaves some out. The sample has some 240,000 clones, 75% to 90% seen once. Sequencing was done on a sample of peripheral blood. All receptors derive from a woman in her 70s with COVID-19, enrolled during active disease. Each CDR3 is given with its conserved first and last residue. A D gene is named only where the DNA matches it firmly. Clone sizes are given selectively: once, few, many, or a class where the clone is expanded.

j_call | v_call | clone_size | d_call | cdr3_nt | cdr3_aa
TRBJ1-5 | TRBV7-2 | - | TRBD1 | TGTGCCAGCAGCTTACCTATGGGACAGCGGAATCAGCCCCAGCATTTT | CASSLPMGQRNQPQHF
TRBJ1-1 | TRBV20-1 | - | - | TGTATACAGGGCGAGGTCACTGAAGCTTTCTTT | CIQGEVTEAFF
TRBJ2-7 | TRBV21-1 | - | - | TGTGCCAGCAGCAAAAGGCCACAGTCCTACTACGAGCAGTACTTC | CASSKRPQSYYEQYF
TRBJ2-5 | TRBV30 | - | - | TGTGCCTGGAGTCGCAGGGCTGAGACCCAGTACTTC | CAWSRRAETQYF
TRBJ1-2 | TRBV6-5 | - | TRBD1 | TGTGCCAGCAGTTACAGACAGGGCTATGGCTACACCTTC | CASSYRQGYGYTF
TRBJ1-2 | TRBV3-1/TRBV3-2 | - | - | TGTGCCAGCAGCCAAGCAGGCACAGGGAGGGACTATGGCTACACCTTC | CASSQAGTGRDYGYTF
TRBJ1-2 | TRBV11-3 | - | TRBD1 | TGTGCCAGCAGCCCCCAAGGACAGGGTTTCAACTATGGCTACACCTTC | CASSPQGQGFNYGYTF
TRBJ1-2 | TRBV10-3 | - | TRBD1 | TGTGCCATCAGTCTGACAGGGGGCAACTATGGCTACACCTTC | CAISLTGGNYGYTF
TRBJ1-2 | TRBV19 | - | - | TGTGCCAGTACTCCCGGGCAGGGGCGGTATGGCTACACCTTC | CASTPGQGRYGYTF
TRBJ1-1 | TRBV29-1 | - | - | TGCAGCGGCCGGGACACATCGAACACTGAAGCTTTCTTT | CSGRDTSNTEAFF
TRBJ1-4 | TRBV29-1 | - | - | TGCAGCGTCCTGACTAATGAAAAACTGTTTTTT | CSVLTNEKLFF
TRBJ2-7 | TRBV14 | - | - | TGTGCCAGCAGCCTTTTTAGCTACGAGCAGTACTTC | CASSLFSYEQYF
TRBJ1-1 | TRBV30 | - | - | TGTGCCTGGAGTGTACTTGCCGGCGGTGAAGCTTTCTTT | CAWSVLAGGEAFF
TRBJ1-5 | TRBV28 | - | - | TGTGCCAGCAGTGGACAGCCGGGCTCCAATCAGCCCCAGCATTTT | CASSGQPGSNQPQHF
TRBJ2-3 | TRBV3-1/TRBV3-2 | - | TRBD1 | TGTGCCAGCAGCCAAACGCAGGGACAGACTAGCACAGATACGCAGTATTTT | CASSQTQGQTSTDTQYF
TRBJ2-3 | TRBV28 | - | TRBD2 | TGTGCCAGCAGGGATACTAGCGGGAGCACCACAGATACGCAGTATTTT | CASRDTSGSTTDTQYF
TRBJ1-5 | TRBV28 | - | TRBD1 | TGTGCCAGCCTAAGAGAACAGGGGCACAATCAGCCCCAGCATTTT | CASLREQGHNQPQHF
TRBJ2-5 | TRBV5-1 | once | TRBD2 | TGCGCCAGCAGCTTGACGTCTAGCGGGTATCACCAAGAGACCCAGTACTTC | CASSLTSSGYHQETQYF
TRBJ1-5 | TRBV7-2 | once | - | TGTGCCAGCAGCTTGCAGGGGCATCAGCCCCAGCATTTT | CASSLQGHQPQHF
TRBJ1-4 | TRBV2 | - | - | TGTGCCAGCAATCCACAGGGAAAGGGGAAAAAACTGTTTTTT | CASNPQGKGKKLFF
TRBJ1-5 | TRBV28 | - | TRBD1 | TGTGCCAGCAAGAGAGTCGACAGGGTCGGACAGCCCCAGCATTTT | CASKRVDRVGQPQHF
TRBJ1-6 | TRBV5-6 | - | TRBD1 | TGTGCCAGCAGCCCCATGGGGACAGGTTCACCCCTCCACTTT | CASSPMGTGSPLHF
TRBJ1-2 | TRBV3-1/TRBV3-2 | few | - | TGTGCCAGCAGCCAAGAGGCCGGGGTCTATGGCTACACCTTC | CASSQEAGVYGYTF
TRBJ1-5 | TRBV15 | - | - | TGTGCCACCAGCAGAGATATCCAGCCCCAGCATTTT | CATSRDIQPQHF
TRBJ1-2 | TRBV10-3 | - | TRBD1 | TGTGCCACCGGGGACAGGGGGCAGTCCTATGGCTACACCTTC | CATGDRGQSYGYTF
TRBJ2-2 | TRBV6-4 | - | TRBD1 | TGTGCCAGCTCCGGACAGGGGGGCACCGGGGAGCTGTTTTTT | CASSGQGGTGELFF
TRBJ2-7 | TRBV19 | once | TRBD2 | TGTGCCAGTAGCCGACTAGCGGGGTCCTCCTACGAGCAGTACTTC | CASSRLAGSSYEQYF
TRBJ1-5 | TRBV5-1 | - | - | TGCGCCAGCAGCTTATCGGGGTATCAGCCCCAGCATTTT | CASSLSGYQPQHF
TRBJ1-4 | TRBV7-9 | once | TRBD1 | TGTGCCAGCAAAGAGGACAGGGCGCACGAAAAACTGTTTTTT | CASKEDRAHEKLFF
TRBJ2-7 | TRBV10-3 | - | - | TGTGCCATCAGTGAGTCGTCACAGGGTAAGGGCGAGCAGTACTTC | CAISESSQGKGEQYF
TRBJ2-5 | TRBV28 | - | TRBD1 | TGTGCCAGCAGAGGAGAGGGGGCGCAGTATGAGACCCAGTACTTC | CASRGEGAQYETQYF
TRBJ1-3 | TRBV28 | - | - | TGTGCCAGCAGTTTATGGGTCGGGTCTTCTGGAAACACCATATATTTT | CASSLWVGSSGNTIYF
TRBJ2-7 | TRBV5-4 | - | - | TGTGCCAGCAGCTTGTACAGGAGTTACGAGCAGTACTTC | CASSLYRSYEQYF
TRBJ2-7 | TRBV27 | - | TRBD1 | TGTGCCAGCAGGCCCCGGGACAGGGTACCATCCGAGCAGTACTTC | CASRPRDRVPSEQYF
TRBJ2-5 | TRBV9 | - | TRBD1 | TGTGCCAGCAGCGTGAGGGGACAGGGGTCGGAGACCCAGTACTTC | CASSVRGQGSETQYF
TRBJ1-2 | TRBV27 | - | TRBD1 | TGTGCCAGCAGTTCAACCCAGGGACAGGGGGAAGTTGGCGGCTACACCTTC | CASSSTQGQGEVGGYTF
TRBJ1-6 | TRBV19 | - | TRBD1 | TGTGCCAGTAGTGCGCGACAGGGGGCAAATTCACCCCTCCACTTT | CASSARQGANSPLHF
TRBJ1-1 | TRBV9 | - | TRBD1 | TGTGCCAGCAGCGCCGAACCCCGGACAGGGGGGAACACTGAAGCTTTCTTT | CASSAEPRTGGNTEAFF
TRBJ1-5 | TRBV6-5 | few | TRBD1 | TGTGCCAGCAGTCGGACAGGGTCTGGTCAGCCCCAGCATTTT | CASSRTGSGQPQHF
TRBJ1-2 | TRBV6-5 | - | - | TGTGCCAGCAGCCCACGGGGGGCGATCTATGGCTACACCTTC | CASSPRGAIYGYTF
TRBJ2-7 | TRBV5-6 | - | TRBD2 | TGTGCCAGCAGCGCCGGGGCGGGAGCATACTACGAGCAGTACTTC | CASSAGAGAYYEQYF
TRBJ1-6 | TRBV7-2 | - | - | TGTGCCAGCAGCTCCACTAGACAGGTGAATTCACCCCTCCACTTT | CASSSTRQVNSPLHF
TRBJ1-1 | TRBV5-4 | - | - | TGTGCCAGCAGCTTGTATCGGAACACTGAAGCTTTCTTT | CASSLYRNTEAFF